Following are 21 T cell receptor beta chains from one sample sequenced in a study of T cells in Graves' hyperthyroidism and ophthalmopathy. Amplification of TCR beta CDR3 regions was performed using RNA transcripts as template. Primed by the HTBI set, a first-round RT-PCR was run on the TCR CDR3. TCRdb reanalysed the multiplex PCR reads using MiXCR and keeps one entry per CDR3 protein. The data show 600,000 to 650,000 distinct CDR3 sequences, less than 25% seen once. The specimen was blood. The receptors here all came from a man under 40 with Graves' ophthalmopathy.

This clonotype was found many times. The gene calls are TRBV20-1 and TRBJ1-1; D unresolved. Germline-derived CDR1 and CDR2 are DFQATT and SNEGSKA (reference sequence). V lost 5 bases and J lost 1, with 14 bases in between. CDR3 length equals 14 residues. The CDR3 coding sequence is TGCAGTGCTCCCGTGGGAGAAGGGAACACTGAAGCTTTCTTT. Translated: CSAPVGEGNTEAFF.

This clonotype has a count of ten or more. This chain joins TRBV7-2 and TRBJ2-7; 7 bases line up with TRBD2. With 2 bases clipped from V and 9 bases from J, the junction kept 7 bases outside the gene matches. The CDR3 consists of 13 residues. Looked up from germline, CDR1 is SGHTA and CDR2 is FQGNSA. This CDR3 reads CASSLPPAGVQYF. In DNA form, the CDR3 reads TGTGCCAGCAGCTTACCGCCCGCGGGAGTGCAGTACTTC.

V and J are TRBV9 and TRBJ1-1; 7 nucleotides agree with TRBD1. Trimming took 4 bases from V and 0 from J; bases not matched to a gene: 3. This CDR3 is 14 amino acids long. Germline V CDR1 and CDR2: SGDLS, YYNGEE. The CDR3 DNA follows: TGTGCCAGCAGCAGGGACAGTATGAACACTGAAGCTTTCTTT. Protein sequence: CASSRDSMNTEAFF.

The gene calls are TRBV19 and TRBJ2-4, with a tentative D call TRBD1 (6 bases). Germline assignment: CDR1 LNHDA and CDR2 SQIVND (reference sequence). The CDR3 sequence is 15 residues long. The V end lost 4 bases, the J end lost 1 base, and 11 bases lay between the germline ends. CDR3 nucleotide sequence: TGTGCCAGTAGTACCTGGACAGTCGCCAAAAACATTCAGTACTTC. Protein product: CASSTWTVAKNIQYF.

The chain links TRBV5-1 to TRBJ2-3; the match to TRBD1 covers 8 bases. The CDR3 spans 15 residues. The V gene end was trimmed by 2 bases and the J gene end by 5 bases; junction bases not matched to a gene: 7. Germline-derived CDR1 and CDR2 are SGHRS and YFSETQ. CDR3 nucleotides: TGCGCCAGCAGCTTAGTTGGACAGGGAGAAGATACGCAGTATTTT. As protein: CASSLVGQGEDTQYF.

This clonotype was seen repeatedly, ten times or more. The gene calls are TRBV11-2 and TRBJ2-2, with 10 bases that match TRBD1. This CDR3 has 15 amino acids. CDR1 and CDR2 (germline): SGHAT, FQNNGV. V lost 1 base, J lost 5 bases, and 1 base stayed unmatched. The CDR3 nucleotides are TGTGCCAGCAGCTTAGGACAGGGGGCGACCGGGGAGCTGTTTTTT. It specifies CASSLGQGATGELFF.

CDR3 sequence reads: CASSLEPGRHYGYTF. DNA for the CDR3: TGTGCCAGCAGCCTCGAACCAGGAAGGCACTATGGCTACACCTTC. The rearrangement links TRBV14 to TRBJ1-2; D is unresolved. CDR3 size: 15 residues. Trimming cost V 4 bases and J 3 bases, with 15 bases left between them. CDR1 is SGHDN, CDR2 FVKESK, per germline.

This clonotype was observed at least ten times. J is TRBJ2-3 and V is TRBV2; 7 bases are a match to TRBD2. Germline-derived CDR1 and CDR2 are SNHLY and FYNNEI. The CDR3 has 13 residues. The V segment lost 8 bases and the J segment 8 bases; nucleotides outside the gene matches: 10. This CDR3 reads CASLGGSRFTQYF. The CDR3, as DNA: TGTGCCAGCCTTGGCGGGAGTAGGTTTACGCAGTATTTT.

The rearrangement links TRBV6-1 to TRBJ1-5, with 10 nucleotides matching TRBD1. This CDR3 has 16 residues. CDR1 and CDR2 from the germline V gene are MNHNS and SASEGT. V shed 6 bases and J 3 bases; nucleotides not matched to a gene: 8. CDR3 nucleotides: TGTGCCAGCAGAGCGGACAGGGGGGACCCCAATCAGCCCCAGCATTTT. As protein: CASRADRGDPNQPQHF.

This clonotype has ten or more counts. The chain combines TRBV20-1 with TRBJ1-2; 7 bases line up with TRBD1. Germline CDR1 and CDR2: DFQATT and SNEGSKA (reference sequence). Germline trimming cut 4 bases from V and 6 bases from J; bases unmatched to any gene: 8. This CDR3 region has 13 residues. The DNA of the CDR3 is TGCAGTGCTACTGGATGGGACAGTAATGGCTACACCTTC. The encoded protein is CSATGWDSNGYTF.

The chain recombines TRBV9 with TRBJ2-2; D is undetermined. The V gene's germline CDR1 is SGDLS and CDR2 YYNGEE. This CDR3 has 12 residues. Trimming took 1 base from V and 6 from J, leaving 4 bases between them. The CDR3 sequence is CASSVYSGELFF. CDR3 coding DNA: TGTGCCAGCAGCGTATACTCCGGGGAGCTGTTTTTT.

Note on this clonotype: This clone may be a read error of a much larger clone one base away. The chain uses TRBV12-3 or TRBV12-4 and TRBJ1-1, with D unresolved. V dropped 7 bases and J dropped 10 bases, with 16 bases sitting between them. The CDR3 loop spans 12 amino acids. CDR3 residues: CASTLQCGAAFF. Written as DNA, the CDR3 is TGTGCCAGCACCTTACAGTGCGGAGCAGCTTTCTTT.

This clonotype came up many times. The chain is built from TRBV15 and TRBJ1-1; tentatively, D is TRBD1 (6 bases). The CDR3 is 15 amino acids. V lost 4 bases to trimming and J lost 2 bases, with 14 bases between them. CDR1 and CDR2 from the germline V gene are LNHNV and YYDKDF (reference sequence). The CDR3 loop reads CATSTKRGYNTEAFF. DNA of the CDR3: TGTGCCACCAGCACCAAAAGGGGGTACAACACTGAAGCTTTCTTT.

About this clonotype: The junction differs from germline at one of its ends, possibly a read error. The chain employs TRBV10-3 and TRBJ1-3; the D is unclear. The CDR3 has 15 residues. Germline assignment: CDR1 ENHRY and CDR2 SYGVKD. The CDR3 spells CAISGSGSSGSTIYF. The CDR3 coding sequence is TGTGCCATCAGTGGATCAGGAAGCTCTGGAAGCACCATATATTTT.

This clonotype has a count of ten or more. The J gene is TRBJ2-7, the V gene TRBV2; 7 bases line up with TRBD2. The ends lost 7 bases at V and 3 bases at J; junction bases unmatched: 6. The CDR3 is made up of 13 amino acids. Germline CDR1 is SNHLY and CDR2 is FYNNEI. The CDR3 reads CASTGREFYEQYF. The CDR3 DNA reads TGTGCCAGCACCGGGCGGGAGTTCTACGAGCAGTACTTC.

The chain combines TRBV27 with TRBJ2-1; tentatively, D is TRBD2 (5 bases). CDR3 length: 18 amino acids. Germline values: CDR1 MNHEY, CDR2 SMNVEV (reference sequence). V dropped 4 bases and J dropped 8 bases, with 27 bases sitting between them. This CDR3 is CASSSPLWRSGKHDEQFF. The CDR3 nucleotides read TGTGCCAGCAGTTCCCCCTTATGGCGCAGCGGAAAACACGATGAGCAGTTCTTC.

The chain's CDR3 is CASTDANEQFF. As DNA, the CDR3 is TGTGCCAGCACCGACGCCAATGAGCAGTTCTTC. This rearrangement joins TRBV11-2 to TRBJ2-1; D uncertain. In germline, CDR1 is SGHAT, CDR2 FQNNGV. Trimming shortened V by 7 bases and J by 6 bases, and 7 bases separated the two germline ends. CDR3 length: 11 amino acids.

This clonotype was counted at least ten times. The chain is built from TRBV7-9 and TRBJ2-7, with 9 bases identical to TRBD2. This CDR3 is 17 amino acids long. J was trimmed by 6 bases and V by 4 bases; bases with no gene match: 16. The germline V gene encodes CDR1 SEHNR and CDR2 FQNEAQ (reference sequence). The CDR3 is CASSSDPALAGSLEQYF. The CDR3 region has the DNA TGTGCCAGCAGCTCCGACCCGGCGCTAGCGGGATCTCTCGAGCAGTACTTC.

This clonotype came up a few times. Sequence at one end of the junction differs from germline and may be a read error. The chain carries TRBV11-2 and TRBJ2-3; D possibly corresponds to TRBD2 (6 bases). Looked up from germline, CDR1 is SGHAT and CDR2 is FQNNGV. The CDR3 has 12 amino acids. The CDR3 sequence is CDSGRGGNTQYF. Written as DNA, the CDR3 is TGTGACAGCGGACGGGGAGGTAATACGCAGTATTTT.

This clonotype has just a few counts. The rearrangement uses TRBV6-1 and TRBJ2-3; 9 bases match TRBD1. Germline V gene lookup returns CDR1 MNHNS and CDR2 SASEGT. Unmatched junction bases numbered 7, after V lost 1 base and J lost 8 bases. The CDR3 length is 15 residues. The chain's CDR3 is CASSEDGTGSGTQYF. DNA of the CDR3: TGTGCCAGCAGTGAAGATGGGACAGGGAGCGGTACGCAGTATTTT.

This clonotype came up many times. The J gene is TRBJ2-5, the V gene TRBV11-2; possibly TRBD2 for D (5 bases). This CDR3 is built from 14 residues. Trimming pared 3 bases from V and 1 base from J, leaving 9 bases between. CDR1 and CDR2 (germline): SGHAT, FQNNGV. CDR3 amino acids: CASSFGVSQETQYF. Here the CDR3 DNA reads TGTGCCAGCAGCTTCGGGGTTTCCCAAGAGACCCAGTACTTC.